The clone carrying this T cell receptor beta chain was detected a few times. Its antigen is unidentified. These data originate in a study of cytomegalovirus exposure and HLA in healthy donors. Study-wide results and limits: Diagnosis of cytomegalovirus status made by the classifier reportedly showed high specificity and sensitivity. There were reportedly fewer N-insertions in an Asian-associated ancestry cluster than the roughly 700-donor mean, in a later analysis. Association of 17,000 or so TCR beta sequences with HLA alleles was found at 0.05 false discovery rate in a later analysis. According to an earlier analysis, most TCR beta V segments yielded productive rearrangements about 87% or about 30% of the time.

The CDR3 has 19 amino acids. From germline, CDR1 is SGHDN and CDR2 FVKESK. Trimming took 0 bases from V and 2 from J; bases not matched to a gene: 15. This PCR relied on a set of 60 Vbeta primers and 13 Jbeta primers. The data were produced by immunoSEQ multiplex PCR, yet TCRdb's version contains in-frame clones alone and is incomplete. This sample has 65,000 to 85,000 clones; about 70% occur once, and the top ten carry about an eighth. The sample comprised PBMCs. This TCR came from a male donor in good health and CMV-seropositive. The J gene is TRBJ2-7, the V gene TRBV14, with TRBD2 matching over 8 bases. CDR3 residues: CASSQENPPPGLVAYEQYF. CDR3 bases: TGTGCCAGCAGCCAAGAAAATCCGCCACCGGGACTAGTTGCCTACGAGCAGTACTTC.